This T cell receptor beta chain appears in the sequencing data of a study of blood T cell repertoires in COVID-19. Germline assignment: CDR1 KGHDR and CDR2 SFDVKD. CDR3 length equals 12 residues. V was pared by 3 bases and J by 9 bases, with 9 bases between. Assay used: immunoSEQ multiplex PCR; TCRdb lists only in-frame clones, some missing. The repertoire holds roughly 100,000 clones, approximately 92% seen once, with roughly 4.2% in the top ten. What was sequenced was peripheral blood. The receptor's source is a man between 18 and 29 years old with acute or convalescent COVID-19. The chain carries TRBV24-1 and TRBJ2-3; D ambiguous. CDR3 region: CATSDGRKTQYF. The CDR3 DNA reads as TGTGCCACCAGTGATGGCAGGAAAACGCAGTATTTT.